This TCR beta chain was sequenced for a study of glioma-infiltrating T cells after dendritic cell vaccination. Background on the study: Three intradermal dendritic cell vaccine injections were given every two weeks.

TCRdb's copy holds only in-frame clones and misses some; the assay was immunoSEQ multiplex PCR. Counted here are tens of thousands of clones, about four fifths occurring once; the ten biggest clones make up about a sixth. The time point here: after dendritic cell vaccination, including at tumor progression/relapse. The sequenced sample was blood, obtained after dendritic cell vaccination. This sequence was found in a human donor with glioblastoma.

The CDR3: CASSHRGRLNEQFF. The CDR3 bases are TGTGCCAGCAGCCACAGGGGGCGCTTAAATGAGCAGTTCTTC. The rearrangement uses TRBV16 and TRBJ2-1; TRBD1 agrees at 8 bases. This CDR3 contains 14 residues. CDR1 and CDR2 from the germline V gene are KGHSY and FQNENV. The V gene end was trimmed by 3 bases and the J gene end by 7 bases; junction bases not matched to a gene: 5. Full variable domain (rest looked up from reference TRBV16 and TRBJ2-1): GEEVAQTPKHLVRGEGQKAKLYCAPIKGHSYVFWYQQVLKNEFKFLISFQNENVFDETGMPKERFSAKCLPNSPCSLEIQATKLEDSAVYFCASSHRGRLNEQFFGPGTRLTVL.